The 18 T cell receptor beta chains below were found in one sample sequenced in a study of blood T cell repertoires in COVID-19. Assay: immunoSEQ multiplex PCR; the TCRdb copy retains only in-frame clones and omits some. Among 40,000 to 55,000 clones, around 88% were seen once, and the ten largest hold approximately 5.2%. Input material: peripheral blood. Receptors originate from a human donor in a cohort sampled during active COVID-19.

The V call is TRBV9, the J call TRBJ2-7; 11 bases fit TRBD2. The CDR3 consists of 15 residues. Germline CDR1 is SGDLS and CDR2 is YYNGEE. V lost 2 bases and J lost 8; bases outside the gene matches: 9. CDR3 residues: CASSVGTSGAYQQYF. Written as DNA, the CDR3 is TGTGCCAGCAGCGTGGGGACTAGCGGTGCTTACCAGCAGTACTTC.

The J gene is TRBJ2-7, the V gene TRBV10-3; TRBD2 aligns across 10 bases. Germline lookup yields CDR1 ENHRY and CDR2 SYGVKD. V lost 6 bases, J lost 4 bases, and 12 bases stayed unmatched. The CDR3 totals 16 residues. In nucleotides, the CDR3 is TGTGCCATCAGCCCTGGTGAGGCTAGCGGGGGATACGAGCAGTACTTC. This encodes CAISPGEASGGYEQYF.

V is TRBV2 and J is TRBJ1-6; D perhaps matches TRBD1 (5 bases). V was shortened by 6 bases and J by 7 bases, with 16 bases between the two germline ends. The germline V gene has CDR1 SNHLY and CDR2 FYNNEI. This CDR3 has 15 amino acids. CDR3 sequence reads: CASRETGLINSPLHF. The CDR3 nucleotides read TGTGCCAGCAGGGAAACGGGACTGATAAATTCACCCCTCCACTTT.

This clone has only a few counts. The chain carries TRBV29-1 and TRBJ2-7; 8 bases are a match to TRBD1. The CDR3 length is 16 residues. Germline-derived CDR1 and CDR2 are SQVTM and ANQGSEA. The trim removed 1 base at V and 9 bases at J, leaving 17 bases unmatched. The CDR3 sequence is CSVEADRDRKLRVQYF. In nucleotides, the CDR3 is TGCAGCGTTGAAGCCGACCGGGACAGGAAGTTACGAGTGCAGTACTTC.

Only a few counts were recorded for this clone. The chain carries TRBV7-9 and TRBJ1-6; the D gene is possibly TRBD1 (6 bases). Germline V CDR1 and CDR2: SEHNR, FQNEAQ (reference sequence). V was cut by 6 bases and J by 10 bases, with 19 bases left in between. The CDR3 is 15 residues long. CDR3: CASSYYEGGKSPLHF. Here the CDR3 DNA reads TGTGCCAGCAGTTACTACGAGGGGGGGAAATCACCCCTCCACTTT.

The gene calls are TRBV5-1 and TRBJ2-2, with 9 bases fitting TRBD2. Germline trimming cut 5 bases from V and 3 bases from J; bases unmatched to any gene: 5. The CDR3 sequence is 15 residues long. The germline gives CDR1 SGHRS, CDR2 YFSETQ. The CDR3 region is CASRSIAGDTGELFF. As DNA, the CDR3 is TGCGCCAGCAGATCGATAGCGGGGGACACCGGGGAGCTGTTTTTT.

This clone appeared a few times. The chain combines TRBV19 with TRBJ2-1, with TRBD2 matching 11 bases. Germline V CDR1 and CDR2: LNHDA, SQIVND (reference sequence). J was trimmed by 5 bases and V by 2 bases; bases with no gene match: 5. This CDR3 has 16 residues. In DNA form, the CDR3 reads TGTGCCAGTAGTATATCGGGACTAGCGGCAAACAATGAGCAGTTCTTC. This sequence encodes CASSISGLAANNEQFF.

The chain carries TRBV5-1 and TRBJ2-3, with 11 bases identical to TRBD2. With 0 bases clipped from V and 4 bases from J, the junction kept 7 bases outside the gene matches. CDR3 length: 17 amino acids. The germline CDR1 and CDR2 sequences are SGHRS and YFSETQ. CDR3 DNA: TGCGCCAGCAGCTTGGCCCGGGGACTAGCGGCCGCAGATACGCAGTATTTT. Its translation is CASSLARGLAAADTQYF.

The chain combines TRBV2 with TRBJ2-7; D uncertain. V lost 3 bases and J lost 3, with 3 bases in between. CDR1 SNHLY and CDR2 FYNNEI come from the germline V gene. This CDR3 region has 11 residues. The CDR3 loop is CASSDSYEQYF. The CDR3 DNA follows: TGTGCCAGCAGTGACAGCTACGAGCAGTACTTC.

The chain couples TRBV10-3 to TRBJ1-3; 8 nucleotides match TRBD1. Trimming at V came to 7 bases and at J to 4 bases, leaving 6 bases not matched to a gene. The CDR3 length is 14 residues. Looked up from germline, CDR1 is ENHRY and CDR2 is SYGVKD. CDR3 residues: CAITDRGLGNTIYF. DNA of the CDR3: TGTGCCATCACTGACAGGGGTTTAGGAAACACCATATATTTT.

The chain is built from TRBV5-1 and TRBJ1-6, with D maybe TRBD1 (5 bases). V shed 2 bases and J shed 7 bases, with 10 bases lying between them. CDR1 and CDR2 from the germline V gene are SGHRS and YFSETQ. This CDR3 contains 14 residues. CDR3 residues: CASSFDSLNSPLHF. CDR3 DNA: TGCGCCAGCAGCTTCGACAGCTTAAATTCACCCCTCCACTTT.

This clone came up a few times. The chain combines TRBV11-2 with TRBJ2-7; D might be TRBD2 (5 bases). Germline V gene data show CDR1 as SGHAT and CDR2 as FQNNGV. Between the trimmed V and J ends, which lost 2 bases and 7 bases, there was a span of 15 bases. CDR3 size: 14 residues. The chain's CDR3 is CASSLRAYRGEQYF. CDR3 in DNA: TGTGCCAGCAGCTTAAGGGCCTACAGAGGGGAGCAGTACTTC. Together with reference TRBV11-2 and TRBJ2-7, the CDR3 gives the full variable domain: EAGVAQSPRYKIIEKRQSVAFWCNPISGHATLYWYQQILGQGPKLLIQFQNNGVVDDSQLPKDRFSAERLKGVDSTLKIQPAKLEDSAVYLCASSLRAYRGEQYFGPGTRLTVT.

V is TRBV13 and J is TRBJ2-1; the D gene is possibly TRBD1 (7 bases). Germline V CDR1 and CDR2: PRHDT, FYEKMQ (reference sequence). The CDR3 covers 14 residues. V dropped 3 bases and J dropped 7 bases, with 13 bases sitting between them. CDR3 region: CASSFRRGANEQFF. In DNA form, the CDR3 reads TGTGCCAGCAGCTTCCGCAGGGGGGCAAATGAGCAGTTCTTC.

The sample holds a few counts of this clone. V gene TRBV4-1 combines with J gene TRBJ2-1; D is uncertain. Trimming shortened V by 1 base and J by 0 bases, and 13 bases separated the two germline ends. From germline, CDR1 is MGHRA and CDR2 YSYEKL. CDR3 size: 17 residues. CDR3 nucleotides: TGCGCCAGCAGCCAAGTCGTCCGGGTGAGCTCCTACAATGAGCAGTTCTTC. Protein product: CASSQVVRVSSYNEQFF.

The gene calls are TRBV6-5 and TRBJ2-7, with 8 bases fitting TRBD1. Germline V gene sequence: CDR1 MNHEY, CDR2 SVGAGI. The junction had 15 bases not matched to a gene; V was cut back by 6 bases and J by 11 bases. The CDR3 runs to 14 residues. CDR3 protein: CASSLTGDLQRKYF. The CDR3 DNA follows: TGTGCCAGCAGCCTGACAGGGGACTTACAACGCAAGTACTTC.

The chain employs TRBV9 and TRBJ2-5; 10 nucleotides line up with TRBD1. Germline CDR1 and CDR2: SGDLS and YYNGEE. The length of the CDR3 is 16 residues. V lost 3 bases to trimming and J lost 4 bases; unmatched junction nucleotides: 9. In nucleotides, the CDR3 is TGTGCCAGCAGCGCCCCCGGGACAGGGGATGGAGAGACCCAGTACTTC. Amino acid sequence: CASSAPGTGDGETQYF. The full variable domain, its missing parts supplied by reference TRBV9 and TRBJ2-5, is DSGVTQTPKHLITATGQRVTLRCSPRSGDLSVYWYQQSLDQGLQFLIQYYNGEERAKGNILERFSAQQFPDLHSELNLSSLELGDSALYFCASSAPGTGDGETQYFGPGTRLLVL.

The V and J genes are TRBV6-5 and TRBJ1-6; TRBD1 matches at 7 bases. The CDR3 has 13 residues. The germline V gene encodes CDR1 MNHEY and CDR2 SVGAGI. Trimming cost V 7 bases and J 9 bases; bases outside gene matches: 6. The CDR3: CASKRGLVSPLHF. The CDR3 DNA is TGTGCCAGCAAAAGGGGGCTGGTTTCACCCCTCCACTTT.

The chain joins TRBV10-3 to TRBJ1-6; TRBD1 agrees at 7 bases. This CDR3 is 16 amino acids long. The V segment lost 3 bases and the J segment 3 bases; nucleotides outside the gene matches: 5. Germline V gene sequence: CDR1 ENHRY, CDR2 SYGVKD. The CDR3 nucleotides are TGTGCCATCAGTGATAACCGGGACAGCTATAATTCACCCCTCCACTTT. Amino acid sequence: CAISDNRDSYNSPLHF.